The present T cell receptor (beta chain) was sequenced within a study of naive and memory T cell subsets. An equimolar mix of two oligonucleotides served as the beta constant-region primer for TRBC1 and TRBC2. Four rounds of PCR amplified the ligated cDNA using nested alpha and beta constant-region primers plus SP2. In TCRdb, the UMI-ligation and nested PCR reads were re-called with MiXCR into one record per CDR3 protein. The sample holds 98,000 or so distinct CDR3 sequences, about 11% seen once. Trimming at V came to 4 bases and at J to 3 bases, leaving 4 bases not matched to a gene. The CDR3 runs 14 residues. The germline gives CDR1 LGHNA, CDR2 YSLEER. Whole-study results and caveats: Especially in CD8 cells, naive repertoires contained a few larger clonotypes, possibly CD45RA-re-expressing memory cells. The power law exponent of TCR abundance differed between naive and memory cells.

This clonotype appeared many times. What it binds is not known. The genes are TRBV4-3 and TRBJ2-7; 9 bases fit TRBD2. This TCR came from a human donor in good health. Sequenced sample: naive CD4+ T cells from blood. CDR3: CASSPVAGVYEQYF. The DNA of the CDR3 is TGCGCCAGCAGCCCAGTAGCGGGAGTCTACGAGCAGTACTTC.